The next 25 T cell receptor beta chains were all read from a single sample in a study of CD8 T cells in Susac syndrome. Random-hexamer reverse transcription was applied to roughly 0.5 to 1 ug RNA. One entry per CDR3 protein, called by TCRdb with MiXCR from the immunoSEQ multiplex PCR reads. The sample shows tens of thousands of distinct CDR3 sequences, about 94% of them seen only once. The sequenced sample was CD8+ T cells from PBMCs. The receptors were gathered from a human donor with multiple sclerosis.

The chain links TRBV6-1 to TRBJ2-1, with D possibly matching TRBD1 (6 bases). CDR1 is MNHNS and CDR2 is SASEGT in the germline V gene. The length of the CDR3 is 14 residues. V shed 3 bases and J shed 3 bases, with 9 bases lying between them. CDR3 nucleotide sequence: TGTGCCAGCAGTGAGACAGGAATCTACAATGAGCAGTTCTTC. This sequence encodes CASSETGIYNEQFF.

The chain is built from TRBV29-1 and TRBJ1-5; D is undetermined. V dropped 4 bases and J dropped 2 bases, with 12 bases sitting between them. The V gene's germline CDR1 is SQVTM and CDR2 ANQGSEA. This CDR3 spans 14 amino acids. CDR3 DNA sequence: TGCAGCGTTGGGGCAGGAGAGGGCAATCAGCCCCAGCATTTT. Encoded protein: CSVGAGEGNQPQHF. Drawing the rest from reference TRBV29-1 and TRBJ1-5, the complete variable domain is SAVISQKPSRDICQRGTSLTIQCQVDSQVTMMFWYRQQPGQSLTLIATANQGSEATYESGFVIDKFPISRPNLTFSTLTVSNMSPEDSSIYLCSVGAGEGNQPQHFGDGTRLSIL.

Only one count was recorded for this clonotype. This chain joins TRBV19 and TRBJ2-7, with a weak D call TRBD1 (5 bases). V dropped 0 bases and J dropped 2 bases, with 14 bases sitting between them. Germline V gene lookup returns CDR1 LNHDA and CDR2 SQIVND (reference sequence). The CDR3 covers 16 residues. This CDR3 reads CASSIDLLRETYEQYF. The CDR3 nucleotides read TGTGCCAGTAGTATAGATCTACTCAGGGAAACCTACGAGCAGTACTTC.

The chain joins TRBV4-1 to TRBJ2-3, with D tentatively TRBD1 (5 bases). The germline V gene encodes CDR1 MGHRA and CDR2 YSYEKL. The V gene lost 0 bases and the J gene lost 4 bases, with 8 bases spanning the gap. The length of the CDR3 is 14 residues. CDR3 in amino acids: CASSQETGPDTQYF. The CDR3 DNA reads as TGCGCCAGCAGCCAAGAAACAGGCCCAGATACGCAGTATTTT.

The chain is built from TRBV27 and TRBJ1-5, with a weak D call TRBD1 (5 bases). V was trimmed by 2 bases and J by 5 bases, leaving 7 bases between them. The germline V gene has CDR1 MNHEY and CDR2 SMNVEV (reference sequence). The CDR3 covers 13 residues. The CDR3 loop reads CASSLMGHQPQHF. DNA of the CDR3: TGTGCCAGCAGTTTAATGGGGCATCAGCCCCAGCATTTT.

V is TRBV4-3 and J is TRBJ2-6; a possible D gene is TRBD1 (5 bases). V shed 0 bases and J shed 2 bases, with 8 bases lying between them. Germline lookup yields CDR1 LGHNA and CDR2 YSLEER. CDR3 size: 16 residues. The CDR3 loop reads CASSQDSGPGANVLTF. The CDR3, as DNA: TGCGCCAGCAGCCAAGATTCAGGGCCTGGGGCCAACGTCCTGACTTTC.

The chain uses TRBV5-1 and TRBJ1-2; D unresolved. The CDR3 is 13 amino acids. CDR1 is SGHRS and CDR2 is YFSETQ in the germline V gene. V lost 4 bases, J lost 6 bases, and 13 bases lay in between. CDR3: CASSPWTDDGYTF. For the CDR3, the DNA is TGCGCCAGCAGCCCCTGGACGGATGATGGCTACACCTTC. The variable domain in full, with the rest retrieved from reference TRBV5-1 and TRBJ1-2, is KAGVTQTPRYLIKTRGQQVTLSCSPISGHRSVSWYQQTPGQGLQFLFEYFSETQRNKGNFPGRFSGRQFSNSRSEMNVSTLELGDSALYLCASSPWTDDGYTFGSGTRLTVV.

The CDR3, as DNA: TGTGCGTCCCGAGGGACTTACAATGAGCAGTTCTTC. Translated: CASRGTYNEQFF. This chain joins TRBV13 and TRBJ2-1; possible D gene TRBD2, 6 bases. The V gene's germline CDR1 is PRHDT and CDR2 FYEKMQ (reference sequence). The CDR3 contains 12 residues.

V is TRBV3-1 and J is TRBJ2-2; D gene uncertain. The CDR3 contains 16 residues. The V gene lost 1 base and the J gene lost 1 base, with 10 bases spanning the gap. Germline loops: CDR1 LGHDT, CDR2 YNNKEL (reference sequence). In DNA, the CDR3 is TGTGCCAGCAGCCAAGTGAGGTCGGTGAACACCGGGGAGCTGTTTTTT. It encodes CASSQVRSVNTGELFF.

The rearrangement links TRBV5-6 to TRBJ1-4, with D possibly matching TRBD1 (5 bases). V was shortened by 4 bases and J by 3 bases, with 13 bases between the two germline ends. The CDR3 sequence is 15 residues long. Germline loops: CDR1 SGHDT, CDR2 YYEEEE. This CDR3 is CASSLAGLPNEKLFF. CDR3 coding DNA: TGTGCCAGCAGCCTCGCAGGGCTACCTAATGAAAAACTGTTTTTT.

This rearrangement joins TRBV3-1 to TRBJ2-7; unclear D gene. V lost 1 base to trimming and J lost 5 bases, with 9 bases between them. The germline CDR1 and CDR2 sequences are LGHDT and YNNKEL (reference sequence). This CDR3 has 13 amino acids. The DNA of the CDR3 is TGTGCCAGCAGCCAAGTTATGGTCAACGAGCAGTACTTC. Translating it yields CASSQVMVNEQYF.

V gene TRBV9 combines with J gene TRBJ2-3; the match to TRBD1 covers 7 bases. Germline V gene data show CDR1 as SGDLS and CDR2 as YYNGEE. V shed 4 bases and J 9 bases; nucleotides not matched to a gene: 14. This CDR3 is built from 15 residues. CDR3 DNA: TGTGCCAGCAGCCCATCGGACAGGACCCCCTGGACGCAGTATTTT. Amino acids: CASSPSDRTPWTQYF.

This clonotype was picked up a small number of times. V is TRBV6-5 and J is TRBJ2-7; 7 bases fit TRBD1. V gave up 5 bases and J gave up 1 base; unmatched junction bases: 2. CDR3 size: 13 residues. Looked up from germline, CDR1 is MNHEY and CDR2 is SVGAGI. DNA of the CDR3: TGTGCCAGCAGTGGGGACAGTTCCTACGAGCAGTACTTC. It yields the protein CASSGDSSYEQYF.

The chain uses TRBV7-9 and TRBJ2-5; D is unclear. Germline V gene sequence: CDR1 SEHNR, CDR2 FQNEAQ (reference sequence). The CDR3 runs to 12 residues. Deletions cut 5 bases from V and 9 bases from J, with 13 bases between. The CDR3 sequence is CASSPEASAQYF. For the CDR3, the DNA is TGTGCCAGCAGCCCGGAAGCTTCGGCCCAGTACTTC.

This clonotype came up once. In nucleotides, the CDR3 is TGTGCCAGCTGCTCACCGGGGACTTCCTACGAGCAGTACTTC. Translated, it gives CASCSPGTSYEQYF. The chain uses TRBV27 and TRBJ2-7; a possible D gene is TRBD2 (6 bases). This CDR3 contains 14 residues. Germline assignment: CDR1 MNHEY and CDR2 SMNVEV (reference sequence). With 8 bases removed from V and 1 base from J, the gap between germline ends came to 15 bases.

V is TRBV5-6 and J is TRBJ1-2, with 8 bases matching TRBD1. Per the germline V gene, CDR1 is SGHDT and CDR2 is YYEEEE. CDR3 size: 15 residues. J gave up 4 bases and V 6 bases, and 11 bases lay outside the gene matches. The CDR3, as DNA: TGTGCCAGCACCAATAGGGACAGGACAGGCTATGGCTACACCTTC. It yields the protein CASTNRDRTGYGYTF.

This clonotype was seen a single time. V and J are TRBV29-1 and TRBJ2-7, with 8 bases that match TRBD2. The CDR3 is 13 residues long. The V segment lost 6 bases and the J segment 3 bases; nucleotides outside the gene matches: 7. Germline V gene data show CDR1 as SQVTM and CDR2 as ANQGSEA. CDR3 DNA sequence: TGCAGCGTCCTTAGCGGGAAAGGCTACGAGCAGTACTTC. It codes for CSVLSGKGYEQYF.

This sequence joins TRBV5-4 and TRBJ1-1; D gene unclear. Trimming left V 3 bases short and J 1 base short, with 13 bases between. Germline V gives CDR1 SGHNT, CDR2 YYREEE (reference sequence). The CDR3 consists of 15 residues. The CDR3 DNA reads TGTGCCAGCAGCTACGGACCGATATGGAACACTGAAGCTTTCTTT. Translation gives CASSYGPIWNTEAFF.

This clonotype was seen once. This chain links TRBV3-1 with TRBJ2-7; TRBD2 matches 10 bases. Germline values: CDR1 LGHDT, CDR2 YNNKEL (reference sequence). J gave up 6 bases and V 1 base, and 12 bases lay outside the gene matches. This CDR3 is 17 amino acids long. The CDR3 here is CASSQALTRAGGREQYF. The DNA of the CDR3 is TGTGCCAGCAGCCAAGCCCTCACTAGAGCGGGAGGGCGCGAGCAGTACTTC.

This sequence joins TRBV29-1 and TRBJ1-1; TRBD1 is a possible D gene (5 bases). Deletions cut 0 bases from V and 4 bases from J, with 18 bases between. This CDR3 spans 16 amino acids. Germline CDR1 SQVTM, CDR2 ANQGSEA. CDR3 DNA: TGCAGCGTTGAAGATCTCGGTAGGCAGGGCTTCACTGAAGCTTTCTTT. Translating it yields CSVEDLGRQGFTEAFF.

This sequence joins TRBV12-5 and TRBJ1-5; D perhaps matches TRBD1 (6 bases). Trimming cost V 3 bases and J 11 bases, with 14 bases left between them. Germline loops: CDR1 LGHNT, CDR2 FRNRAP. The CDR3 is 13 residues long. CDR3 nucleotides: TGTGCTAGTGGTTTCCCCGGGGACAAGGCCCAGCATTTT. Translation gives CASGFPGDKAQHF.

The chain links TRBV7-9 to TRBJ2-7, with D unclear. Germline CDR1 is SEHNR and CDR2 is FQNEAQ (reference sequence). Trimming took 3 bases from V and 2 from J, leaving 8 bases between them. The CDR3 length is 13 residues. As DNA, the CDR3 is TGTGCCAGCAGCTTGAAGGCACCCTACGAGCAGTACTTC. Protein product: CASSLKAPYEQYF.

The V and J genes are TRBV6-5 and TRBJ1-1; D is ambiguous. V was cut by 0 bases and J by 6 bases, with 11 bases left in between. CDR3 size: 14 residues. CDR1 MNHEY and CDR2 SVGAGI come from the germline V gene. The CDR3, as DNA: TGTGCCAGCAGTTACTCGGGTTTCGGGTCTGAAGCTTTCTTT. It codes for CASSYSGFGSEAFF.

V and J are TRBV27 and TRBJ1-1; no clear D gene. Germline V gives CDR1 MNHEY, CDR2 SMNVEV (reference sequence). This CDR3 has 14 amino acids. Trimming left V 4 bases short and J 5 bases short, with 14 bases between. DNA of the CDR3: TGTGCCAGCAGTTCCTCAGGATCAGATACTGAAGCTTTCTTT. Translating gives CASSSSGSDTEAFF.

This sequence joins TRBV19 and TRBJ1-2; D perhaps matches TRBD1 (5 bases). The germline CDR1 and CDR2 sequences are LNHDA and SQIVND (reference sequence). The CDR3 extends over 16 amino acids. V lost 5 bases and J lost 4, with 20 bases in between. The CDR3 loop reads CASSPVGGSFSYGYTF. The CDR3 coding sequence is TGTGCCAGTAGTCCCGTTGGGGGGAGTTTCTCCTATGGCTACACCTTC.